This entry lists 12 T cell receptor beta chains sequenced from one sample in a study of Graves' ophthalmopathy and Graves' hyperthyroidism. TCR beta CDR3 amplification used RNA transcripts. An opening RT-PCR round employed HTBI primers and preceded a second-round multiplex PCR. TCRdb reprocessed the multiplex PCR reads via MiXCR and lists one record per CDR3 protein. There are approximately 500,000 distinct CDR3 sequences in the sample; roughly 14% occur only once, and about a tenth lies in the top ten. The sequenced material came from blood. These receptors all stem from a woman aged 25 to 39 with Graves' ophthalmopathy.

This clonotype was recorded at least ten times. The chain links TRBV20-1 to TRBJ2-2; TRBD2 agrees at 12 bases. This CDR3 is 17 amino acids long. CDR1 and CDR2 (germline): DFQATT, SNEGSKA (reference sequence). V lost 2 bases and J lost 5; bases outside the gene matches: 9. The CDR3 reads CSARRASGRARTGELFF. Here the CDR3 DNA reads TGCAGTGCTAGACGCGCTAGCGGGAGGGCTAGGACCGGGGAGCTGTTTTTT.

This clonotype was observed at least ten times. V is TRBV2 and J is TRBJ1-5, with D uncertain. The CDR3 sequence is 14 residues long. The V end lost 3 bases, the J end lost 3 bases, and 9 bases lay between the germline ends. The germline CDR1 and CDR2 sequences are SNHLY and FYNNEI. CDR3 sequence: CASSESHPNQPQHF. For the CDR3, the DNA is TGTGCCAGCAGTGAGTCACACCCCAATCAGCCCCAGCATTTT.

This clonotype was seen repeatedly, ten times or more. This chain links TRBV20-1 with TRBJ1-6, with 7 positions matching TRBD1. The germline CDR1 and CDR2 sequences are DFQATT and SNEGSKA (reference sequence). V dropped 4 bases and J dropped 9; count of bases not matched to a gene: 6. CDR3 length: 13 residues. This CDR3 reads CSANTGESSPLHF. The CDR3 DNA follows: TGCAGTGCTAATACAGGGGAATCTTCACCCCTCCACTTT.

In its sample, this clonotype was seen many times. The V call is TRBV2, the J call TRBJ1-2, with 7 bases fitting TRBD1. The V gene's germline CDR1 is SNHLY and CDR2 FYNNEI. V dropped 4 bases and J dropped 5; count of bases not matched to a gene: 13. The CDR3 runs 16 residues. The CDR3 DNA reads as TGTGCCAGCAGTGCCCGGGGGGGGACAGAGGTATATGGCTACACCTTC. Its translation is CASSARGGTEVYGYTF.

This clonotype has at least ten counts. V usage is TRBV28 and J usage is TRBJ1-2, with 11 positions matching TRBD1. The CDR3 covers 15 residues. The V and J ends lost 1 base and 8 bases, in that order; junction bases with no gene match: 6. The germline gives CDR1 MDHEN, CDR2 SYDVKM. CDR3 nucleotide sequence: TGTGCCAGCAGTTTATCGCCGGGGACAGGGGGGGGCTACACCTTC. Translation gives CASSLSPGTGGGYTF.

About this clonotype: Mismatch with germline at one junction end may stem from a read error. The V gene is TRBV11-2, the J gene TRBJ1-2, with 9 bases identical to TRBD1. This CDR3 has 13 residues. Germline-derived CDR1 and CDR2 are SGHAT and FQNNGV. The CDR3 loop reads CAGSLYRGQGYTF. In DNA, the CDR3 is TGTGCCGGCAGCTTATACAGGGGGCAAGGCTACACCTTC.

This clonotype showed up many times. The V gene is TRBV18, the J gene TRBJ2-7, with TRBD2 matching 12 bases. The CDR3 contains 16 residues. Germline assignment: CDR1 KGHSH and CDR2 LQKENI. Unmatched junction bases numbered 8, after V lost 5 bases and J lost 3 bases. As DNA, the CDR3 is TGTGCCAGCTCATCCATACTAGCGGGGGGATACTACGAGCAGTACTTC. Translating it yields CASSSILAGGYYEQYF.

The CDR3 DNA follows: TGTGCCAGCGGACCGACGGCTAACTATGGCTACACCTTC. Translating gives CASGPTANYGYTF. This chain joins TRBV6-4 and TRBJ1-2; no clear D. This CDR3 is 13 amino acids long. Trimming removed 8 bases at V and 0 bases at J, with 10 bases between. From germline, CDR1 is MRHNA and CDR2 SNTAGT.

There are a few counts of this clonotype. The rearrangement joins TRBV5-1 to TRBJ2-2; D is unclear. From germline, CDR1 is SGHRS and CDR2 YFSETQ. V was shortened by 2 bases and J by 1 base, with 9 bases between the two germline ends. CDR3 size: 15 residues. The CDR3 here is CASSLIYGNTGELFF. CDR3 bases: TGCGCCAGCAGCTTAATTTACGGGAACACCGGGGAGCTGTTTTTT.

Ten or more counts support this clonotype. CDR3 nucleotide sequence: TGTGCCAGCACTCGAATCGGGGACAGGGTCACTGAAGCTTTCTTT. Translated: CASTRIGDRVTEAFF. The chain recombines TRBV6-5 with TRBJ1-1, with 9 bases identical to TRBD1. The V gene's germline CDR1 is MNHEY and CDR2 SVGAGI. The CDR3 contains 15 residues. Unmatched junction bases numbered 10, after V lost 7 bases and J lost 4 bases.

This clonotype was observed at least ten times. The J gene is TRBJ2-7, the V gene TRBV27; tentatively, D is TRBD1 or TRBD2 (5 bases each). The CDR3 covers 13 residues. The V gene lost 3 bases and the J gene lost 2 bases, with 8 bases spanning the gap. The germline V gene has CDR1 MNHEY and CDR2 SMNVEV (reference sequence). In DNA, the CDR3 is TGTGCCAGCAGTTTGGGGGTGGCCTACGAGCAGTACTTC. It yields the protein CASSLGVAYEQYF.

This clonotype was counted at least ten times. The CDR3 DNA is TGTGCCACCAGTGATGCCTCGACACTCCAAGAGACCCAGTACTTC. Encoded protein: CATSDASTLQETQYF. The chain is built from TRBV24-1 and TRBJ2-5; D ambiguous. Germline values: CDR1 KGHDR, CDR2 SFDVKD. V lost 3 bases and J lost 1, with 11 bases in between. The CDR3 runs to 15 residues.